The 16 T cell receptor beta chains reported below all come from one sample, sequenced in a study of T cells in Graves' hyperthyroidism and ophthalmopathy. TCR beta CDR3 sequences were amplified from RNA transcripts. With the HTBI primer set, the TCR CDR3 went through a first round of RT-PCR. One entry per CDR3 protein, called by TCRdb with MiXCR from the multiplex PCR reads. The sample contains nearly 600,000 distinct CDR3 sequences, 12% to 15% of which appear only once. The sequenced sample consisted of blood. These receptors came from a young woman with Graves' ophthalmopathy.

This clonotype was detected many times. The CDR3 loop reads CASREGNSPLHF. DNA of the CDR3: TGTGCCAGCAGGGAGGGGAATTCACCCCTCCACTTT. V and J are TRBV2 and TRBJ1-6; D perhaps matches TRBD1 (5 bases). The CDR3 spans 12 residues. V lost 6 bases and J lost 7, with 7 bases in between. The germline V gene encodes CDR1 SNHLY and CDR2 FYNNEI.

The table lists this clonotype with many counts. This chain connects TRBV28 to TRBJ1-2; D not certain. CDR1 and CDR2 from the germline V gene are MDHEN and SYDVKM. The CDR3 contains 13 residues. The V end lost 4 bases, the J end lost 0 bases, and 6 bases lay between the germline ends. The CDR3 loop is CASSWTANYGYTF. In DNA form, the CDR3 reads TGTGCCAGCAGTTGGACGGCTAACTATGGCTACACCTTC.

In this sample, this clonotype turned up many times. The V call is TRBV7-3, the J call TRBJ2-7, with D possibly called TRBD1 or TRBD2 (5 bases each). CDR3 length equals 17 residues. Germline CDR1 is SGHTA and CDR2 is FQGTGA. The V end lost 5 bases, the J end lost 0 bases, and 20 bases lay between the germline ends. CDR3 sequence: CASSQTIPGTGSYEQYF. In DNA, the CDR3 is TGTGCCAGCAGCCAAACGATCCCCGGGACCGGCTCCTACGAGCAGTACTTC.

This clonotype occurred many times. The rearrangement uses TRBV27 and TRBJ2-7; D is uncertain. The CDR3 contains 13 residues. Trimming took off 6 bases at V and 7 bases at J, with 16 bases between the two ends. Germline V gene lookup returns CDR1 MNHEY and CDR2 SMNVEV (reference sequence). The CDR3 coding sequence is TGTGCCAGCAGCCTAGAACCAGGTGGGGAGCAGTACTTC. Translation: CASSLEPGGEQYF.

This clonotype has a count of ten or more. The chain has TRBV2 and TRBJ2-5, with D perhaps matching TRBD2 (5 bases). This CDR3 is built from 11 residues. V was trimmed by 8 bases and J by 11 bases, leaving 15 bases between them. Per the germline V gene, CDR1 is SNHLY and CDR2 is FYNNEI. The DNA for the CDR3 is TGTGCCAGCCAGACCCCCGGGAAACAGTACTTC. Translated: CASQTPGKQYF.

This chain uses TRBV19 with TRBJ1-1; D perhaps matches TRBD1 (6 bases). Trimming pared 7 bases from V and 4 bases from J, leaving 16 bases between. The CDR3 is made up of 14 amino acids. The V gene's germline CDR1 is LNHDA and CDR2 SQIVND (reference sequence). The CDR3 protein is CASNPRTGLTEAFF. CDR3 nucleotides: TGTGCCAGTAATCCCCGTACAGGGCTCACTGAAGCTTTCTTT.

This clonotype occurred many times. V is TRBV12-3 or TRBV12-4 and J is TRBJ2-3; D perhaps matches TRBD1 (5 bases). The CDR3 runs to 16 residues. Trimming removed 1 base at V and 2 bases at J, with 13 bases between. The CDR3 here is CASSLGGLGDTDTQYF. For the CDR3, the DNA is TGTGCCAGCAGTTTAGGGGGATTAGGGGACACAGATACGCAGTATTTT.

The V call is TRBV12-3 or TRBV12-4, the J call TRBJ2-3, with TRBD2 matching over 8 bases. After removal of 6 bases from V and 0 bases from J, the junction contained 20 bases not matched to a gene. The CDR3 runs to 20 residues. The CDR3 reads CASSQEWGQRERRSTDTQYF. The CDR3, as DNA: TGTGCCAGCAGCCAAGAATGGGGCCAGCGGGAGCGTCGGAGCACAGATACGCAGTATTTT.

The chain combines TRBV12-3 or TRBV12-4 with TRBJ2-1, with 13 nucleotides matching TRBD2. With V trimmed by 4 bases and J by 4 bases, 10 bases remained unmatched. The CDR3 is 18 amino acids. CDR3 sequence reads: CASSWDGLAGEQYNEQFF. The CDR3 DNA follows: TGTGCCAGCAGTTGGGACGGACTAGCGGGAGAGCAATACAATGAGCAGTTCTTC.

The chain is built from TRBV6-1 and TRBJ2-6, with 11 nucleotides matching TRBD1. The J segment lost 3 bases and the V segment lost 5 bases, leaving 6 bases of the junction unmatched. The length of the CDR3 is 17 residues. Germline V gives CDR1 MNHNS, CDR2 SASEGT. Here the CDR3 reads CASSRADRGLGANVLTF. The CDR3 DNA is TGTGCCAGCAGTCGAGCGGACAGGGGGCTTGGGGCCAACGTCCTGACTTTC.

This clonotype was detected only a few times. The V and J genes are TRBV20-1 and TRBJ1-2, with D maybe TRBD1 (6 bases). The CDR3 loop spans 13 amino acids. Germline CDR1 DFQATT, CDR2 SNEGSKA (reference sequence). Deletions cut 6 bases from V and 3 bases from J, with 14 bases between. CDR3 nucleotides: TGCAGTGCCTACAGGGCTGGAGACTATGGCTACACCTTC. Protein product: CSAYRAGDYGYTF.

This clonotype was detected many times. V usage is TRBV7-9 and J usage is TRBJ2-7; the match to TRBD2 covers 7 bases. CDR1 is SEHNR, CDR2 FQNEAQ, per germline (reference sequence). V lost 6 bases, J lost 2 bases, and 13 bases stayed unmatched. The CDR3 contains 16 residues. The CDR3 nucleotides are TGTGCCAGCAGTTCCTTGGGCGGGAGCTTCACCTACGAGCAGTACTTC. Translation gives CASSSLGGSFTYEQYF.

This clonotype was recorded many times. The genes are TRBV12-3 or TRBV12-4 and TRBJ2-1, with 7 positions matching TRBD2. The CDR3 contains 16 residues. The J segment lost 0 bases and the V segment lost 1 base, leaving 3 bases of the junction unmatched. The CDR3 region is CASSLVRTSSYNEQFF. The CDR3 DNA reads as TGTGCCAGCAGTTTAGTCAGGACTAGCTCCTACAATGAGCAGTTCTTC.

This clonotype appeared many times. This chain joins TRBV7-2 and TRBJ2-5; D might be TRBD2 (6 bases). V lost 5 bases to trimming and J lost 1 base, with 8 bases between them. This CDR3 has 13 amino acids. Per the germline V gene, CDR1 is SGHTA and CDR2 is FQGNSA. The CDR3 DNA is TGTGCCAGCAGCCGTAGCGGCCAAGAGACCCAGTACTTC. The encoded protein is CASSRSGQETQYF.

This clonotype was observed many times. The chain recombines TRBV18 with TRBJ2-7; a weak D match, TRBD2 (6 bases). The ends were cut back, 2 bases at V and 6 bases at J, with 11 bases in the middle. This CDR3 is 13 amino acids long. From germline, CDR1 is KGHSH and CDR2 LQKENI. CDR3 sequence reads: CASSPDGSGEQYF. In DNA form, the CDR3 reads TGTGCCAGCTCACCAGACGGGAGCGGCGAGCAGTACTTC.

This clonotype was seen a few times. V usage is TRBV6-1 and J usage is TRBJ2-2, with TRBD2 matching over 13 bases. Germline CDR1 and CDR2: MNHNS and SASEGT. The CDR3 length is 16 residues. The V gene end was trimmed by 7 bases and the J gene end by 8 bases; junction bases not matched to a gene: 10. CDR3 sequence reads: CASKHGLAGDAGELFF. CDR3 in DNA: TGTGCCAGCAAACATGGACTAGCGGGAGACGCTGGGGAGCTGTTTTTT.